This T cell receptor (beta chain) was documented in a study of CD4 T cells in relation to SARS-CoV-2 and coronaviruses. Whole-study context: Median patient age was roughly 36 years, spanning 21 to 72 years. The restricting HLA molecule for shared crossreactive spike epitopes was mapped.

General study findings and limits: SARS-CoV-2-driven expansion was significantly weaker in crossreactive than monoreactive clones.

V lost 3 bases to trimming and J lost 7 bases, with 9 bases between them. This CDR3 has 12 amino acids. Germline loops: CDR1 SGHTA, CDR2 FQGNSA. Notes on this clone: Its antigen is undetermined.

Naive and memory CD4+ T cell DNA was deep-sequenced without culture. The data were produced by immunoSEQ multiplex PCR, yet TCRdb's version contains in-frame clones alone and is incomplete. The repertoire holds about 56,000 clones, roughly nine tenths seen once, with approximately 0.4% in the top ten. V gene TRBV7-2 combines with J gene TRBJ1-2, with D possibly being TRBD1 (5 bases). The sequencing sample was made of naive CD4+ T cells from PBMCs. Sample subset: naive CD4+ T cells isolated by negative enrichment. The sequence was obtained from an adult with COVID-19. Written as DNA, the CDR3 is TGTGCCAGCAGCTTGATGACAGCTGGCTACACCTTC. Its translation is CASSLMTAGYTF. The whole variable domain, filled in from reference TRBV7-2 and TRBJ1-2, reads GAGVSQSPSNKVTEKGKDVELRCDPISGHTALYWYRQSLGQGLEFLIYFQGNSAPDKSGLPSDRFSAERTGGSVSTLTIQRTQQEDSAVYLCASSLMTAGYTFGSGTRLTVV.